Detailed here is one T cell receptor (beta chain). Germline V gene lookup returns CDR1 ENHRY and CDR2 SYGVKD. V was shortened by 3 bases and J by 7 bases, with 13 bases between the two germline ends. There are 14 residues in the CDR3. Generated by immunoSEQ multiplex PCR, the TCRdb table keeps only in-frame clones and is missing some. The profile covers 45,000 to 50,000 clones, with about 90% appearing a single time and about 0.41% taken by the ten largest. These data originate in a study of T cell changes during pregnancy in multiple sclerosis. This sequence joins TRBV10-3 and TRBJ2-1; D is unclear. This clonotype was obtained from a female donor in good health, enrolled as a control in a pregnancy study. The sample was CD4+ T cells from peripheral blood mononuclear cells, taken in the second trimester of pregnancy. For the CDR3, the DNA is TGTGCCATCAGTGAAATGCAGGTGAGTAATGAGCAGTTCTTC. Amino acids: CAISEMQVSNEQFF.